The source of this T cell receptor beta chain is a study of T cells expressing NK-cell markers. Study overall: In the group of eight sequenced donors, seven were HCMV-seropositive and one was seronegative. Study findings and constraints: The study found dominant NKG2C+ clonotypes at 1.0-7.0% of CD8+ T cells in about 6 donors. In a few donors, dominant clonotypes made up 28.3-60.1% of CD3+CD56-NKG2C+ cells.

The germline V gene has CDR1 DFQATT and CDR2 SNEGSKA (reference sequence). The CDR3 consists of 13 residues. With respect to this clonotype: Its specificity is not known.

For TCR beta, cDNA was produced by 5'RACE template switching with UMIs. TCRdb reprocessed the 5' RACE reads; each CDR3 protein has one entry and no DNA is given. With about 260,000 distinct CDR3 sequences in the sample, the ten largest clones hold under 0.5%. Sequenced: blood T cells: a sorted CD56 or NKG2C T cell subset, CD4+ or CD8+ T cells, or bulk PBMC T cells (not recorded which). The rearrangement links TRBV20-1 to TRBJ2-2; TCRdb's D gene call, TRBD2, goes unchecked for lack of DNA. The clonotype was recovered from a man aged 18 to 30 in good health. CDR3 sequence reads: CSARMGANGELFF.